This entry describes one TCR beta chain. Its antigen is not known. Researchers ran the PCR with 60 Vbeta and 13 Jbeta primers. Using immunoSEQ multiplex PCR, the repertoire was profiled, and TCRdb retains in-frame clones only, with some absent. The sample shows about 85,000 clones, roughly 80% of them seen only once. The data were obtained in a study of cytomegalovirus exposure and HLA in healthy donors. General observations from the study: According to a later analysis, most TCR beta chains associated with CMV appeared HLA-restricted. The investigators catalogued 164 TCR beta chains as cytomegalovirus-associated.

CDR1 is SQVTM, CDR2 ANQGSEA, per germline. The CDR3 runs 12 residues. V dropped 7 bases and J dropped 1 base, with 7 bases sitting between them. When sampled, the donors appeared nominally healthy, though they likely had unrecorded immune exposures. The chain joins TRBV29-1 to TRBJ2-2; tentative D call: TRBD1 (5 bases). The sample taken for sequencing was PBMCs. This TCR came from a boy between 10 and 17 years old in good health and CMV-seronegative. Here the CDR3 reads CSGGGNTGELFF. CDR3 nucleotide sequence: TGCAGCGGGGGCGGGAACACCGGGGAGCTGTTTTTT.